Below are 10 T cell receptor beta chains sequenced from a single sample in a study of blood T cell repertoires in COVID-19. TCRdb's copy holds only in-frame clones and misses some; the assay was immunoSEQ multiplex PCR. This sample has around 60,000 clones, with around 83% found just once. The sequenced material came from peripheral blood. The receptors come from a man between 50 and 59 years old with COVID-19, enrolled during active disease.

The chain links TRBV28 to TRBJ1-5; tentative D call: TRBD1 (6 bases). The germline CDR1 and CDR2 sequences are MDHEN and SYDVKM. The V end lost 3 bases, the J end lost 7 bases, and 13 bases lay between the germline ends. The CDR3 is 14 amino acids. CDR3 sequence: CASSFPRGGQPQHF. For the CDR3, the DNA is TGTGCCAGCAGTTTCCCTAGGGGGGGGCAGCCCCAGCATTTT.

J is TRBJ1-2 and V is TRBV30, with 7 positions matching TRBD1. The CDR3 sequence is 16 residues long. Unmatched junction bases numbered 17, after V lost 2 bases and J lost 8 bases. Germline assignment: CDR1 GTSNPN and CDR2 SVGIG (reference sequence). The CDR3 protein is CAWSLAGGGRTEGYTF. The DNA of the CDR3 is TGTGCCTGGAGTCTGGCAGGGGGAGGTCGAACGGAGGGCTACACCTTC. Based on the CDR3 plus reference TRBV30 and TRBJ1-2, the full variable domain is SQTIHQWPATLVQPVGSPLSLECTVEGTSNPNLYWYRQAAGRGLQLLFYSVGIGQISSEVPQNLSASRPQDRQFILSSKKLLLSDSGFYLCAWSLAGGGRTEGYTFGSGTRLTVV.

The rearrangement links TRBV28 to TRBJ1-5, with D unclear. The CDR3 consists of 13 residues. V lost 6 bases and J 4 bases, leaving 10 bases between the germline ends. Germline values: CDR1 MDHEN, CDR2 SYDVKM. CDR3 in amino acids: CASRRVSNQPQHF. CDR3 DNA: TGTGCCAGCAGGAGGGTCTCTAATCAGCCCCAGCATTTT.

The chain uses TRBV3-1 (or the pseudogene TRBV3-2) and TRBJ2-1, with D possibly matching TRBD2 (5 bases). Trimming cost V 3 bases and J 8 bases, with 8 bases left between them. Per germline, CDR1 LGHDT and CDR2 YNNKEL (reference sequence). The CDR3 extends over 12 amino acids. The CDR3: CASSHMEDEQFF. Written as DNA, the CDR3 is TGTGCCAGCAGCCACATGGAGGATGAGCAGTTCTTC.

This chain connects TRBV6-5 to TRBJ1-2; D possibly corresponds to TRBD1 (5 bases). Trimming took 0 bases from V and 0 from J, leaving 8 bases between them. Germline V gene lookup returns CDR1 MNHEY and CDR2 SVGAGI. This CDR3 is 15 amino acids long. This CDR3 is CASSYSRDSNYGYTF. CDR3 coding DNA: TGTGCCAGCAGTTACTCCAGGGACTCTAACTATGGCTACACCTTC.

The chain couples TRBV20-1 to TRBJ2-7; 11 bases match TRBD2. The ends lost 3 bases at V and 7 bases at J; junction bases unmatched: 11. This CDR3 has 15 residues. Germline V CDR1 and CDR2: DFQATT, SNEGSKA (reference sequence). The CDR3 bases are TGCAGTGCTAGTGTGGTAGCGGGAGGGCCAGATGAGCAGTACTTC. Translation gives CSASVVAGGPDEQYF.

The CDR3 DNA reads as TGTGCCAGTACGGAGCGGGAGCCCCACAATGAGCAGTTCTTC. It is translated as CASTEREPHNEQFF. This chain connects TRBV19 to TRBJ2-1, with 8 nucleotides matching TRBD2. The CDR3 length is 14 residues. Germline lookup yields CDR1 LNHDA and CDR2 SQIVND (reference sequence). V lost 7 bases to trimming and J lost 5 bases; unmatched junction nucleotides: 7.

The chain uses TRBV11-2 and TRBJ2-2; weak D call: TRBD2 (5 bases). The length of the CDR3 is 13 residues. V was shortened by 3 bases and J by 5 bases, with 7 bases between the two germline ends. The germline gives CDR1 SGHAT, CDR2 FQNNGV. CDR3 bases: TGTGCCAGCAGCTTTAGAGGGACCGGGGAGCTGTTTTTT. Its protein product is CASSFRGTGELFF.

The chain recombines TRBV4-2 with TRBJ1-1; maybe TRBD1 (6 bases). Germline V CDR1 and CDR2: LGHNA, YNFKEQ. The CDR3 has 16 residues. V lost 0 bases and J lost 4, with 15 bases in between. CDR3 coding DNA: TGTGCCAGCAGCCAAGATGACCGGGGAGGGGGCACTGAAGCTTTCTTT. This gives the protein CASSQDDRGGGTEAFF.

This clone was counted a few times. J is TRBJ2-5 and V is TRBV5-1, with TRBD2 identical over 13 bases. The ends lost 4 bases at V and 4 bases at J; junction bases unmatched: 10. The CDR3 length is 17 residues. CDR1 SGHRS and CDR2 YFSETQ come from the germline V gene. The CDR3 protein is CASSLGLAGALGETQYF. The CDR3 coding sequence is TGCGCCAGCAGCCTAGGACTAGCGGGAGCTTTGGGAGAGACCCAGTACTTC.